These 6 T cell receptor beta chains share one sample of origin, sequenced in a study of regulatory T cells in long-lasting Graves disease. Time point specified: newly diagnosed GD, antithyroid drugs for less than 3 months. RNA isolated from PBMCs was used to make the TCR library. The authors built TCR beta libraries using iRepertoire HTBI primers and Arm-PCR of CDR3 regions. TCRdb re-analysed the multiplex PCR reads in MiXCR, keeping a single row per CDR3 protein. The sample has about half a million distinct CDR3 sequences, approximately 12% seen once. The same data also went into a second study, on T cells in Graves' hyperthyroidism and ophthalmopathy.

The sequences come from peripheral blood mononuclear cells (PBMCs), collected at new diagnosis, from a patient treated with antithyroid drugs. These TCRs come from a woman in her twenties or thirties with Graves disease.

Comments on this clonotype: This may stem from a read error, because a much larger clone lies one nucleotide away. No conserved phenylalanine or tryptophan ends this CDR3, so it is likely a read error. The CDR3 nucleotides read TGCGCCAGCAGCCAAGGCCTTGGGGCTTCGAACACTGAAGCTTTCTCT. Protein sequence: CASSQGLGASNTEAFS. The rearrangement uses TRBV4-1 and TRBJ1-1, with D possibly matching TRBD1 (5 bases). Trimming stripped 1 base from V and 1 base from J, with 13 bases between. Germline V gene lookup returns CDR1 MGHRA and CDR2 YSYEKL. The CDR3 contains 16 residues.

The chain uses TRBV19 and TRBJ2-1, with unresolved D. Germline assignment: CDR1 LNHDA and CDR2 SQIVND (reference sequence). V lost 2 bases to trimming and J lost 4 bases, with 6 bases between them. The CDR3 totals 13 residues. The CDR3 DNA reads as TGTGCCAGTAGTATAAGACCTTACAATGAGCAGTTCTTC. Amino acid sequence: CASSIRPYNEQFF.

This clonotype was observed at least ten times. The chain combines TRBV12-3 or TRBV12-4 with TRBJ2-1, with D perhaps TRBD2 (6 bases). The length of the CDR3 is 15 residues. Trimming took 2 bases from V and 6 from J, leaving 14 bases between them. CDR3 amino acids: CASSLRRDAPNEQFF. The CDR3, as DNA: TGTGCCAGCAGTTTAAGGCGGGACGCTCCCAATGAGCAGTTCTTC.

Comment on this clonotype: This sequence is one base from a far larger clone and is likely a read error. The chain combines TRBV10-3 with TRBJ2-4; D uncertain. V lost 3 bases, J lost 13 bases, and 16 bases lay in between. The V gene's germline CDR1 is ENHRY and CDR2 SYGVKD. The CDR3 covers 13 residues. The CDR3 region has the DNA TGTGCCATCAGTGAATCGGTTTACAATGAGCAGTACTTC. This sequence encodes CAISESVYNEQYF.

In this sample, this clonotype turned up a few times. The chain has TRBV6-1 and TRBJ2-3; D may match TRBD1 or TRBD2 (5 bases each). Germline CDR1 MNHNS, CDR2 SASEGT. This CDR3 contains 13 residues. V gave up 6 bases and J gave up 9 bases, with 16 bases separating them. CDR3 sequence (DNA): TGTGCCAGCAGAGAGTCAGGGAGAGGGACGCAGTATTTT. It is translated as CASRESGRGTQYF.

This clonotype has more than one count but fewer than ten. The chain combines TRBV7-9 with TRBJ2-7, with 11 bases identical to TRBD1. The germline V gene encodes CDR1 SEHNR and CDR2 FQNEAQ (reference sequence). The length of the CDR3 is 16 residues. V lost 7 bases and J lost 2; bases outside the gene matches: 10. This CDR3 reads CASTKGGQGVAYEQYF. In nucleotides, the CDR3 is TGTGCCAGCACCAAGGGGGGACAGGGGGTTGCCTACGAGCAGTACTTC.